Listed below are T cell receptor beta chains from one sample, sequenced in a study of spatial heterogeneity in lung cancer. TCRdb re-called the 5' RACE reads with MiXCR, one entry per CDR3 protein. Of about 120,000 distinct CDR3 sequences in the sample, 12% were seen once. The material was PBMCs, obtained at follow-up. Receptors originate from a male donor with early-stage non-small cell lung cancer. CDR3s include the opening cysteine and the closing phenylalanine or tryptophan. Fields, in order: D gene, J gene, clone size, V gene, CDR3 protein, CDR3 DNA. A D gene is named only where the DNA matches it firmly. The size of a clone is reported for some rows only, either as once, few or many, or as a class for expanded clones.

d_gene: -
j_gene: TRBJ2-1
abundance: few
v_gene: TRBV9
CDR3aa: CASSASESSYNEQFF
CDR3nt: TGTGCCAGCAGCGCGTCAGAGAGCTCCTACAATGAGCAGTTCTTC

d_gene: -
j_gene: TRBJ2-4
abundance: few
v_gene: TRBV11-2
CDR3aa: CASSRWSVLQYF
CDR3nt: TGTGCCAGCAGCCGATGGTCCGTCCTTCAGTACTTC

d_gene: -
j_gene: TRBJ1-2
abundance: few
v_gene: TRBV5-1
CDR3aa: CASSPTGTYGYTF
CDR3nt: TGCGCCAGCAGTCCTACAGGGACCTATGGCTACACCTTC

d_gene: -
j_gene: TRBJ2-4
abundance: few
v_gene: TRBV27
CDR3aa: CASSLQGRNIQYF
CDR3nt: TGTGCCAGCAGTTTACAGGGGCGGAACATTCAGTACTTC

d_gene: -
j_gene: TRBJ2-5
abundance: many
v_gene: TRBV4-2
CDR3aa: CASSQGGLQAETQYF
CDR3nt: TGTGCCAGCAGCCAAGGAGGACTCCAGGCAGAGACCCAGTACTTC

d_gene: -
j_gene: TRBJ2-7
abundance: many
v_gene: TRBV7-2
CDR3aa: CASSLKAHRSGIIYEQYF
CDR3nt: TGTGCCAGCAGCTTAAAGGCACATCGCTCCGGAATCATCTACGAGCAGTACTTC

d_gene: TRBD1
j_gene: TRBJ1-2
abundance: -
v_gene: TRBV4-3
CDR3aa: CASSRDRGQGYTF
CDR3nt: TGCGCCAGCAGCCGTGACAGGGGGCAGGGCTACACCTTC

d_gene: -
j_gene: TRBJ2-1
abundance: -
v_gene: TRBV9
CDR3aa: CASSVEGRYNEQFF
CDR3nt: TGTGCCAGCAGCGTAGAGGGCAGATACAATGAGCAGTTCTTC

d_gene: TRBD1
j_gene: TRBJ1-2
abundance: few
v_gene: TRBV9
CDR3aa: CASSVQGGIDYGYTF
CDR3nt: TGTGCCAGCAGCGTACAAGGGGGCATCGACTATGGCTACACCTTC

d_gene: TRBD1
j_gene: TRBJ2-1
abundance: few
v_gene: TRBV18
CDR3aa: CASSPTGQGVEQFF
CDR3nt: TGTGCCAGCTCACCAACGGGACAGGGAGTTGAGCAGTTCTTC